The present T cell receptor beta chain was sequenced within a study of spatial heterogeneity in lung cancer. Study-wide background: Sequencing consistently turned up more beta-chain sequences than alpha-chain sequences.

Findings and limits, study-wide: In tumors, expanded intratumoral alpha and beta TCR counts tracked mutation counts.

TCRdb used MiXCR to reprocess the 5' RACE reads, holding one entry per CDR3 protein. The table records some 100,000 distinct CDR3 sequences, approximately 4.4% of them present only once. This clonotype occurred many times. What it binds is unknown. Time point here: sample taken at primary tumor resection. The CDR3 consists of 14 residues. With 6 bases clipped from V and 2 bases from J, the junction kept 2 bases outside the gene matches. Germline CDR1 MNHEY, CDR2 SMNVEV (reference sequence). Sequencing was performed on lung tumor tissue, taken at surgery. V gene TRBV27 combines with J gene TRBJ2-3; 10 bases map to TRBD1. This TCR was recovered from a male donor with early-stage non-small cell lung cancer. This CDR3 reads CASRDRGSTDTQYF. The DNA for the CDR3 is TGTGCCAGCAGGGACAGGGGGTCCACAGATACGCAGTATTTT.